A single sample is the source of the 9 T cell receptor beta chains below, sequenced in a study of blood T cells in healthy people across ages. A second PCR, run for roughly 6 to 11 cycles, used a sample-barcoded 5' primer plus a J-beta primer mix. MiXCR, run by TCRdb on the 5' RACE reads, gives a single entry per CDR3 protein. This sample carries approximately 730,000 distinct CDR3 sequences, about 53% of them seen once, and the ten largest clones take approximately 40%. The sample comprised blood. These receptors were collected from a man at least 80 years old in good health.

V and J are TRBV27 and TRBJ2-3; 12 positions agree with TRBD2. V shed 6 bases, J shed 6 bases, and the junction held 10 bases outside the gene matches. Germline-derived CDR1 and CDR2 are MNHEY and SMNVEV (reference sequence). This CDR3 has 16 residues. The CDR3 here is CASRRTSGNPPDTQYF. CDR3 sequence (DNA): TGTGCCAGCAGGAGGACTAGCGGGAACCCGCCGGATACGCAGTATTTT.

The rearrangement joins TRBV7-8 to TRBJ1-2; 7 positions agree with TRBD1. The V and J ends lost 0 bases and 5 bases, in that order; junction bases with no gene match: 6. The CDR3 loop spans 15 amino acids. Germline V gene data show CDR1 as SGHVS and CDR2 as FQNEAQ. CDR3 in amino acids: CASSLASGGEYGYTF. CDR3 DNA: TGTGCCAGCAGCTTAGCGTCAGGGGGAGAGTATGGCTACACCTTC.

The V gene is TRBV15, the J gene TRBJ2-1, with D tentatively TRBD2 (5 bases). The CDR3 spans 13 residues. CDR1 is LNHNV, CDR2 YYDKDF, per germline (reference sequence). Deletions cut 0 bases from V and 9 bases from J, with 9 bases between. This chain's CDR3 is CATSRDWRSEQFF. CDR3 nucleotide sequence: TGTGCCACCAGCAGAGATTGGAGGAGTGAGCAGTTCTTC.

This clonotype showed up just a few times. The CDR3 here is CATRGGARYEQYF. The CDR3 region has the DNA TGTGCCACCCGGGGGGGGGCGCGGTACGAGCAGTACTTC. The J gene is TRBJ2-7, the V gene TRBV28, with 8 bases matching TRBD2. The CDR3 covers 13 residues. The germline CDR1 and CDR2 sequences are MDHEN and SYDVKM. The V and J ends lost 10 bases and 4 bases, in that order; junction bases with no gene match: 9.

This clonotype occurred many times. The rearrangement uses TRBV29-1 and TRBJ2-5, with D perhaps TRBD2 (5 bases). V was cut by 6 bases and J by 5 bases, with 13 bases left in between. Germline V gene sequence: CDR1 SQVTM, CDR2 ANQGSEA. The CDR3 sequence is 12 residues long. CDR3 loop: CSVTTRPETQYF. For the CDR3, the DNA is TGCAGCGTAACTACTAGACCGGAGACCCAGTACTTC.

This clonotype was detected a few times. V gene TRBV20-1 combines with J gene TRBJ2-7; D ambiguous. Per the germline V gene, CDR1 is DFQATT and CDR2 is SNEGSKA (reference sequence). Trimming stripped 7 bases from V and 6 bases from J, with 16 bases between. The CDR3 consists of 12 residues. The CDR3 region has the DNA TGCAGTGTTTCAAGTCGGACGGGCGAGCAGTACTTC. Residues: CSVSSRTGEQYF.

This sequence joins TRBV7-6 and TRBJ2-1, with a possible D match to TRBD1 (6 bases). The closer fit of TRBJ2-7 to the DNA end suggests the J call may be wrong. CDR3 length equals 15 residues. Germline V lookup: CDR1 SGHVS, CDR2 FNYEAQ. CDR3 residues: CASSPGDMNYNEQYF. As DNA, the CDR3 is TGTGCCAGCAGCCCTGGGGACATGAATTACAATGAGCAGTACTTC.

This chain connects TRBV12-3 or TRBV12-4 to TRBJ1-2; 10 nucleotides agree with TRBD1. The V and J ends lost 6 bases and 4 bases, in that order; junction bases with no gene match: 5. The CDR3 sequence is 14 residues long. DNA of the CDR3: TGTGCCAGCAGCGCCGGACAGGGGGTCTATGGCTACACCTTC. This sequence encodes CASSAGQGVYGYTF.

The chain couples TRBV6-6 to TRBJ2-7; D may match TRBD1 or TRBD2 (5 bases each). In germline, CDR1 is MNHNY, CDR2 SVGAGI (reference sequence). V was shortened by 4 bases and J by 3 bases, with 13 bases between the two germline ends. The CDR3 runs to 14 residues. CDR3 amino acids: CASSLPGQIYEQYF. The CDR3 nucleotides read TGTGCCAGCAGTTTACCGGGGCAAATCTACGAGCAGTACTTC.